This T cell receptor (beta chain) was identified during a study of blood T cells in healthy people across ages. Trimming stripped 3 bases from V and 4 bases from J, with 6 bases between. The CDR3 extends over 11 amino acids. Germline-derived CDR1 and CDR2 are DFQATT and SNEGSKA (reference sequence). The sample, around 9.9 milliliters of peripheral blood, was drawn from each donor. The second PCR ran about 6 to 12 cycles with a sample-barcoded 5' primer and J-beta primers. TCRdb used MiXCR to reprocess the 5' RACE reads, holding one entry per CDR3 protein. Here the sample spans hundreds of thousands of distinct CDR3 sequences, over 45% being singletons.

The sequence derives from a young man in good health. This chain uses TRBV20-1 with TRBJ1-1, with D hard to call. Material: blood. CDR3 bases: TGCAGTGCTAGCAGGAGCACTGAAGCTTTCTTT. This codes for CSASRSTEAFF.